The clone carrying this T cell receptor (beta chain) was picked up a small number of times. The data were obtained in a study of T cells in Graves' hyperthyroidism and ophthalmopathy. Amplification of TCR beta CDR3 regions used RNA as the template. With the HTBI primer set, the TCR CDR3 went through a first round of RT-PCR. TCRdb re-derived calls from the multiplex PCR reads in MiXCR, one entry per CDR3 protein. This sample carries around 540,000 distinct CDR3 sequences, roughly 46% of them seen once, and the ten largest clones take approximately 8.2%. The study based diagnoses on clinical symptoms, serum thyroxine and TRAb, thyroid ultrasound and orbital computed tomography. V lost 3 bases to trimming and J lost 2 bases, with 14 bases between them. The CDR3 spans 15 residues. The V gene's germline CDR1 is SGHTA and CDR2 FQGTGA.

The source is a woman aged 18-29 years with Graves' hyperthyroidism. The V call is TRBV7-3, the J call TRBJ2-7; D remains unclear. The sequenced material came from peripheral blood or thyroid tissue (not recorded which). CDR3 nucleotide sequence: TGTGCCAGCAGCTTGGATCCGGGCGACACCTACGAGCAGTACTTC. Encoded protein: CASSLDPGDTYEQYF.